The clone carrying this T cell receptor beta chain occurred a few times. Its specificity is not known. This entry belongs to a study of blood T cells in healthy people across ages. General observations from the study: Older age coincided with a roughly linear decline in TCR beta diversity per million T cells.

A sample-barcoded 5' primer and a J-beta primer mix were used in a second PCR of roughly 6 to 11 cycles. TCRdb analysed the 5' RACE reads with MiXCR anew, one entry per CDR3 protein. The sample includes under 800,000 distinct CDR3 sequences, about 40% of them seen just once. Germline V lookup: CDR1 SGHRS, CDR2 YFSETQ. The length of the CDR3 is 15 residues. V shed 5 bases and J 0 bases; nucleotides not matched to a gene: 7. This sequence was found in a woman aged 55-75 years in good health. Material for sequencing was blood. This chain links TRBV5-1 with TRBJ1-1; TRBD1 aligns across 7 bases. This chain's CDR3 is CASRERQGLNTEAFF. The CDR3 DNA reads as TGCGCCAGCAGGGAACGACAGGGACTGAACACTGAAGCTTTCTTT.